The 25 T cell receptor beta chains reported below all come from one sample, sequenced in a study of shared clonotypes between healthy human individuals (dated by TCRdb to 2020 to 2022). The library was obtained by the immunoSEQ multiplex PCR assay. This immuneACCESS table, as held by TCRdb, lists in-frame sequences with V and J called but not all clones. Of the missing ones, under half trace to an unresolved V gene in checked studies; the others have no known cause. The sample yields hundreds of thousands of clones; approximately 79% were counted once. The ten largest clones take up approximately 1.7% of the sample. The sample was memory CD4+ T cells sorted from blood. What the cell subset or site label conveys for this sample: CD45RA-negative fraction. These receptors originate from a woman in her twenties or thirties in good health.

The chain is built from TRBV15 and TRBJ2-1; 10 bases line up with TRBD2. Germline lookup yields CDR1 LNHNV and CDR2 YYDKDF (reference sequence). The CDR3 contains 14 residues. Trimming took 5 bases from V and 6 from J; bases not matched to a gene: 4. DNA for the CDR3: TGTGCCACCAGCCCACGGACTAGCGGCAATGAGCAGTTCTTC. Translation gives CATSPRTSGNEQFF.

V usage is TRBV10-2 and J usage is TRBJ2-1; 13 bases match TRBD2. The CDR3 contains 15 residues. Trimming took 3 bases from V and 9 from J; bases not matched to a gene: 5. Germline loops: CDR1 WSHSY, CDR2 SAAADI. The CDR3 nucleotides are TGCGCCAGCAGTGACCAACTAGCGGGAGGGGGTGAGCAGTTCTTC. Protein: CASSDQLAGGGEQFF.

The V gene is TRBV28, the J gene TRBJ1-2; D may be TRBD1 (5 bases). Germline lookup yields CDR1 MDHEN and CDR2 SYDVKM. The V end lost 6 bases, the J end lost 6 bases, and 17 bases lay between the germline ends. The CDR3 runs to 14 residues. The CDR3 DNA is TGTGCCAGCAGCCGCCCCCCAAGGGGCAATGGCTACACCTTC. Its translation: CASSRPPRGNGYTF.

In this sample, this clone turned up many times. CDR3 coding DNA: TGTGCCAGCAGTACCGGACTAGCGGTAGCCAAAAACATTCAGTACTTC. The encoded protein is CASSTGLAVAKNIQYF. V usage is TRBV2 and J usage is TRBJ2-4; TRBD2 agrees at 10 bases. The CDR3 length is 16 residues. Germline CDR1 and CDR2: SNHLY and FYNNEI. Germline trimming cut 5 bases from V and 0 bases from J; bases unmatched to any gene: 4.

V and J are TRBV11-2 and TRBJ2-1, with 10 bases identical to TRBD2. Germline-derived CDR1 and CDR2 are SGHAT and FQNNGV. Trimming took 8 bases from V and 3 from J; bases not matched to a gene: 1. The CDR3 covers 13 residues. For the CDR3, the DNA is TGTGCCAGCGGACTAGCGGACTACAATGAGCAGTTCTTC. Protein sequence: CASGLADYNEQFF.

This chain connects TRBV15 to TRBJ1-4; D not certain. V lost 4 bases to trimming and J lost 8 bases, with 14 bases between them. Germline-derived CDR1 and CDR2 are LNHNV and YYDKDF (reference sequence). The CDR3 extends over 14 amino acids. CDR3 amino acids: CATSTGPSDEKLFF. The CDR3 region has the DNA TGTGCCACCAGCACCGGCCCCTCAGACGAAAAACTGTTTTTT.

In its sample, this clone was seen many times. This chain uses TRBV9 with TRBJ1-2; D remains unclear. CDR3 length: 16 residues. The ends were cut back, 5 bases at V and 1 base at J, with 18 bases in the middle. Germline V lookup: CDR1 SGDLS, CDR2 YYNGEE. The CDR3 sequence: CASSRRVGLGNYGYTF. The CDR3 nucleotides are TGTGCCAGCAGTCGCCGGGTGGGCTTAGGTAACTATGGCTACACCTTC.

The chain couples TRBV19 to TRBJ2-5, with TRBD2 matching 14 bases. CDR3 length: 17 amino acids. The germline V gene has CDR1 LNHDA and CDR2 SQIVND (reference sequence). J was trimmed by 5 bases and V by 5 bases; bases with no gene match: 10. The CDR3 loop is CASSARLAGGLFETQYF. The CDR3 DNA sequence: TGTGCCAGTAGTGCCCGACTAGCGGGAGGGCTTTTTGAGACCCAGTACTTC.

The chain uses TRBV11-2 and TRBJ2-5; D uncertain. The V end lost 6 bases, the J end lost 2 bases, and 16 bases lay between the germline ends. The CDR3 length is 15 residues. Looked up from germline, CDR1 is SGHAT and CDR2 is FQNNGV. CDR3 protein: CASSPLYGRQETQYF. CDR3 bases: TGTGCCAGCAGTCCGCTCTATGGAAGGCAAGAGACCCAGTACTTC.

This sequence joins TRBV25-1 and TRBJ2-5; D unclear. CDR1 is MGHDK, CDR2 SYGVNS, per germline. Trimming left V 0 bases short and J 1 base short, with 6 bases between. The CDR3 is 14 residues long. The CDR3 here is CASSEYLIQETQYF. Written as DNA, the CDR3 is TGTGCCAGCAGTGAATATCTTATCCAAGAGACCCAGTACTTC.

This chain connects TRBV2 to TRBJ2-2; possible D gene TRBD2, 6 bases. CDR1 is SNHLY, CDR2 FYNNEI, per germline. This CDR3 contains 14 residues. Trimming pared 8 bases from V and 0 bases from J, leaving 10 bases between. In DNA, the CDR3 is TGTGCCAGCCAGGAGGGCGCGAACACCGGGGAGCTGTTTTTT. Its translation is CASQEGANTGELFF.

The V gene is TRBV6-1, the J gene TRBJ2-7; D may be TRBD2 (6 bases). The ends were cut back, 5 bases at V and 3 bases at J, with 14 bases in the middle. There are 14 residues in the CDR3. The germline V gene encodes CDR1 MNHNS and CDR2 SASEGT. The CDR3 region has the DNA TGTGCCAGCAGTTCAGGGACTGGGAGCTACGAGCAGTACTTC. This encodes CASSSGTGSYEQYF.

Only a few counts were recorded for this clone. The chain recombines TRBV5-4 with TRBJ2-2; D might be TRBD2 (6 bases). The CDR3 contains 16 residues. CDR1 SGHNT and CDR2 YYREEE come from the germline V gene (reference sequence). With 3 bases removed from V and 0 bases from J, the gap between germline ends came to 12 bases. As DNA, the CDR3 is TGTGCCAGCAGCTCGGGGACTTTTTCGAACACCGGGGAGCTGTTTTTT. Protein sequence: CASSSGTFSNTGELFF. The full variable domain, completed using reference TRBV5-4 and TRBJ2-2, is ETGVTQSPTHLIKTRGQQVTLRCSSQSGHNTVSWYQQALGQGPQFIFQYYREEENGRGNFPPRFSGLQFPNYSSELNVNALELDDSALYLCASSSGTFSNTGELFFGEGSRLTVL.

The V call is TRBV28, the J call TRBJ2-3; no firm D call. With 5 bases removed from V and 4 bases from J, the gap between germline ends came to 13 bases. This CDR3 has 14 residues. From germline, CDR1 is MDHEN and CDR2 SYDVKM. Here the CDR3 reads CASSPPSRSDTQYF. The CDR3 DNA sequence: TGTGCCAGCAGTCCGCCGAGTCGTTCAGATACGCAGTATTTT.

Turning to this clone: The same CDR3 is also encoded by other DNA sequences in this sample. The J gene is TRBJ2-7, the V gene TRBV5-1; D may be TRBD1 (5 bases). Germline V gene lookup returns CDR1 SGHRS and CDR2 YFSETQ. Trimming cost V 0 bases and J 3 bases, with 13 bases left between them. The CDR3 loop spans 15 amino acids. CDR3 region: CASSLEGQGSYEQYF. The DNA of the CDR3 is TGCGCCAGCAGCTTGGAAGGGCAGGGAAGCTACGAGCAGTACTTC.

This chain uses TRBV4-1 with TRBJ2-3; D unresolved. The ends were cut back, 2 bases at V and 5 bases at J, with 20 bases in the middle. The CDR3 loop spans 17 amino acids. Per the germline V gene, CDR1 is MGHRA and CDR2 is YSYEKL. DNA of the CDR3: TGCGCCAGCAGCCAAAGCCCAACTCTAGTTTTAGGAGATACGCAGTATTTT. It is translated as CASSQSPTLVLGDTQYF.

This clone was found many times. The rearrangement uses TRBV5-1 and TRBJ2-5; maybe TRBD2 (5 bases). V gave up 4 bases and J gave up 2 bases, with 9 bases separating them. CDR3 length: 13 amino acids. The germline V gene encodes CDR1 SGHRS and CDR2 YFSETQ. This CDR3 is CASSPGGQETQYF. The CDR3 region has the DNA TGCGCCAGCAGCCCAGGCGGGCAAGAGACCCAGTACTTC.

This clone was counted at least ten times. The chain recombines TRBV21-1 with TRBJ2-1. TRBV21-1 is assigned pseudogene status. The CDR3 contains 12 residues. CDR3 nucleotide sequence: TGTGCCAGCAGTCGGACGCCCAATGAGCAGTTCTTC. This sequence encodes CASSRTPNEQFF.

J is TRBJ1-5 and V is TRBV2; D ambiguous. The CDR3 length is 13 residues. Between the trimmed V and J ends, which lost 7 bases and 7 bases, there was a span of 14 bases. CDR1 and CDR2 (germline): SNHLY, FYNNEI. This chain's CDR3 is CASNTEASQPQHF. CDR3 DNA sequence: TGTGCCAGCAATACTGAAGCATCGCAGCCCCAGCATTTT.

This rearrangement joins TRBV28 to TRBJ2-1, with 13 bases lining up with TRBD2. The germline V gene has CDR1 MDHEN and CDR2 SYDVKM. The V and J ends lost 7 bases and 15 bases, in that order; junction bases with no gene match: 9. The CDR3 consists of 13 residues. The CDR3 loop is CASTGLAGASWFF. The CDR3 DNA reads TGTGCCAGCACTGGACTAGCGGGAGCAAGTTGGTTCTTC.

A note on this clone: A far larger clone is off by one base, so a read error is likely. This chain joins TRBV7-6 and TRBJ2-5; TRBD2 aligns across 8 bases. Germline loops: CDR1 SGHVS, CDR2 FNYEAQ. The CDR3 covers 14 residues. V was clipped by 5 bases and J by 9 bases; unmatched bases: 11. This CDR3 is CASSTGGSREAQYF. In DNA form, the CDR3 reads TGTGCCAGCAGCACGGGAGGGAGTAGGGAGGCCCAGTACTTC.

Details on this clone: Given a much more abundant clone one base away, this may be a read error. The chain is built from TRBV28 and TRBJ1-1; D call uncertain. Trimming removed 2 bases from V and 7 bases from J, with 5 bases in between. The germline gives CDR1 MDHEN, CDR2 SYDVKM. The CDR3 is 11 amino acids. CDR3 sequence reads: CASSLMNEAFF. The CDR3 DNA reads TGTGCCAGCAGTTTAATGAATGAAGCTTTCTTT.

The V call is TRBV19, the J call TRBJ1-2; weak D call: TRBD1 (6 bases). The length of the CDR3 is 12 residues. The V gene lost 3 bases and the J gene lost 6 bases, with 8 bases spanning the gap. Germline lookup yields CDR1 LNHDA and CDR2 SQIVND (reference sequence). CDR3 DNA sequence: TGTGCCAGTAGTATTCGACAGGATGGCTACACCTTC. Translated: CASSIRQDGYTF.

The V and J genes are TRBV6-1 and TRBJ2-7; no definite D call. The V end was cut by 6 bases, the J end by 2 bases, with 11 bases between. The CDR3 has 13 amino acids. CDR1 is MNHNS and CDR2 is SASEGT in the germline V gene. CDR3 sequence (DNA): TGTGCCAGCAGAGTGGACCATACCTACGAGCAGTACTTC. Its protein is CASRVDHTYEQYF.

The chain uses TRBV2 and TRBJ2-5; either TRBD1 or TRBD2 may supply D (5 bases each). The CDR3 sequence is 14 residues long. Germline V gene sequence: CDR1 SNHLY, CDR2 FYNNEI. Deletions cut 4 bases from V and 5 bases from J, with 14 bases between. The CDR3: CASSAGTRGETQYF. Here the CDR3 DNA reads TGTGCCAGCAGTGCCGGGACGCGTGGGGAGACCCAGTACTTC.